This TCR beta chain came from a study of shared clonotypes between healthy human individuals. Donors were healthy HIV-negative adults without recent acute infections or vaccinations. Every subset had its genomic DNA shared out evenly among several immunoSEQ plates. In replicate PCRs of sorted subsets, roughly 200 ng DNA, roughly 27,000 T cell genomes, was used. The protocol was immunoSEQ multiplex PCR, while the TCRdb copy is restricted to in-frame clones and leaves out a portion. The repertoire holds 1,500,000 or so clones, with around 97% as singletons. With 3 bases clipped from V and 6 bases from J, the junction kept 5 bases outside the gene matches. This CDR3 is 15 amino acids long. Germline V gene sequence: CDR1 KGHSH, CDR2 LQKENI.

The chain is built from TRBV18 and TRBJ2-7; 13 bases match TRBD2. This receptor was obtained from a man aged 25 to 45 in good health. Sequencing input: naive CD4+ T cells sorted from blood. Subset meaning: CD45RA+ positively selected. The DNA for the CDR3 is TGTGCCAGCTCACCGACTAGCGGGAGGCCGGGCGAGCAGTACTTC. Translation: CASSPTSGRPGEQYF.